This record concerns one T cell receptor (beta chain) sequence. Its cognate antigen has yet to be identified. Qualities for individual bases were not recorded, and no much larger clone is one base off. This sample is part of a study of blood T cell repertoires in COVID-19 (dated by TCRdb to 2018 to 2020). As for the study more broadly: Samples from collaborators originated in the United States, Italy and Spain and spanned both the acute and convalescent phases of COVID-19. The prospective study material was composed of cDNA or gDNA derived from T cells, B-cell-depleted T cells, or PBMCs. Deeply sampled blood TCRbeta repertoires from subjects exposed to, actively infected with, or recovered from COVID-19 were included in the dataset. The repertoires were released in a freely available public database meant as a resource for research on the immune response to SARS-CoV-2. The samples were drawn from the first 160 participants of the ongoing ImmuneRACE study and from 1,254 subjects provided by 6 global collaborators. Nearly every sample came with metadata listing a de-identified subject ID, COVID-19 status, age in years and sex. Where available, HLA class I and class II types were taken from metadata supplied by the sample provider and were not determined by assay-based typing. The study at large found these results: The quantity of clinical and demographic metadata differed by source and by participant and was supplied without curation.

TCRbeta CDR3 regions were amplified from genomic DNA using the immunoSEQ Assay, a bias-controlled multiplex PCR. Turning to the authors' computational methods: Nucleated cell counts per sample were estimated from amplification of reference gene primers within the assay. Sequence reads were collapsed and filtered to measure the absolute abundance of every unique TCRbeta CDR3 rearrangement. Productive Simpson clonality was computed per sample as the square root of Simpson's diversity index over productive rearrangements. The clones in this table, taken by TCRdb from immuneACCESS, are in-frame only. Not every clone is retained; where verified, under half of the shortfall comes from an unresolved V gene, and the cause of the rest is unknown. That table supplies the V and J calls and clone size; D and trimming were determined from the DNA. For this sample there are about 100,000 clones; 80% to 95% appear just once. Approximately 5.8% of the sample is held by the ten biggest clonotypes.

The junction carries 20 bases between V and J, which are trimmed by 6 bases and 8 bases respectively. Taken from cysteine to phenylalanine, the CDR3 has 15 residues. Solely the CDR3 DNA is kept, with 45 bases framed from the first base. According to the germline V gene, CDR1 reads SNHLY and CDR2 reads FYNNEI. The collaborating institutions used their own protocols to collect whole blood in K2EDTA tubes. Collaborator samples were shipped for TCRbeta analysis as frozen whole blood, isolated PBMCs, or DNA extracted from either sample type. The sequence joins TRBV2 to TRBJ2-1; TRBD1 is a weak D gene call, 5 bases matching. The sequenced material came from peripheral blood. The clonotype was recovered from a man aged 45-65 years with active COVID-19. The DNA sequence is TGTGCCAGCAGCCCCCATCTGGACAAACCCGATGAGCAGTTCTTC. Protein translation: CASSPHLDKPDEQFF.